The 9 T cell receptor beta chains below all came from one sample that was sequenced in a study of CD8+ T cells in alopecia areata. Investigators isolated RNA and reverse transcribed it into cDNA to act as the sequencing template. Clones were sequenced by immunoSEQ multiplex PCR, and TCRdb holds only the in-frame ones, with some missing. The sample contains over a thousand clones, none of them singletons. Time point described: mouse skin at time of skin grafting. This sample comprised skin, obtained at week 0. Receptors originate from a C3H/HeJ mouse with alopecia areata. The strain is characterized by the MHC haplotype H2-k.

This clone is medium-sized in the sample. Mouse germline and gene names are used. Other DNA sequences in the sample encode the same CDR3. Incomplete CDR3 DNA: TGTGCCAGCCTCACCGGGACTGGGGGAGAC. Translation gives CASLTGTGGD. In full, the CDR3 is CASLTGTGGDTQYF. This chain links TRBV19 with TRBJ2-5, with 11 bases aligning to TRBD2. The CDR3 extends 4 residues past the end of the read, so its final part is completed from the germline J gene. Per germline, CDR1 FNHDT and CDR2 SITEND (reference sequence). This CDR3 has 14 residues.

This clone was counted only a few times. Gene names follow the mouse nomenclature. The read gets to within 4 residues of the CDR3 end, and the germline J gene fills in the rest. This rearrangement joins TRBV13-2 to TRBJ2-1; 10 bases match TRBD2. Germline V gene data show CDR1 as NNHNN and CDR2 as SYGAGS (reference sequence). J gave up 4 bases and V 3 bases, and 1 base lay outside the gene matches. CDR3 length: 14 residues. CDR3 residues: CASGGDWGYAEQFF. The sequenced part of the CDR3 DNA is TGTGCCAGCGGTGGGGACTGGGGTTATGCT.

This clone is labeled medium-sized. Gene names and germline refer to mouse. With the read ending 4 residues before the CDR3 end, the germline J gene is used to fill in that end. The rearrangement links TRBV19 to TRBJ2-1; the match to TRBD2 covers 7 bases. The V gene end was trimmed by 4 bases and the J gene end by 1 base; junction bases not matched to a gene: 5. The CDR3 length is 15 residues. Per germline, CDR1 FNHDT and CDR2 SITEND (reference sequence). This CDR3 is CASSARGGNYAEQFF. The covered CDR3 bases are TGTGCCAGCAGTGCCCGGGGGGGGAACTATGCT.

By its share, this clone is medium-sized (0.01 to 0.1%). Gene and germline names: mouse. The DNA ends 4 residues before the CDR3 does, and the rest of the CDR3 is filled in from the germline J gene. The J gene is TRBJ2-1, the V gene TRBV19; 9 bases are shared with TRBD1. V gave up 4 bases and J gave up 3 bases; unmatched junction bases: 5. The CDR3 loop spans 15 amino acids. Germline-derived CDR1 and CDR2 are FNHDT and SITEND (reference sequence). The sequenced part of the CDR3 DNA is TGTGCCAGCAGTTTCTTACAGGGGGCCTATGCT. It is translated as CASSFLQGAYA. The full CDR3 is CASSFLQGAYAEQFF. The complete variable domain, with remaining parts taken from reference TRBV19 and TRBJ2-1, reads GGIITQTPKFLIGQEGQKLTLKCQQNFNHDTMYWYRQDSGKGLRLIYYSITENDLQKGDLSEGYDASREKKSSFSLTVTSAQKNEMAVFLCASSFLQGAYAEQFFGPGTRLTVL.

By share of the sample, this clone is medium-sized. Gene names are the mouse ones. The read comes to an end 3 residues before the CDR3 does, leaving the germline J gene to fill in the end. This sequence joins TRBV1 and TRBJ1-6; D remains ambiguous. TRBJ1-6 is sorted into the ORF group, with uncertain function. V was cut by 1 base and J by 0 bases, with 4 bases left in between. Germline values: CDR1 NSQYPW, CDR2 LRSPGD (reference sequence). The CDR3 sequence is 15 residues long. The CDR3 spells CTCSAGDSYNSPLYF. Partial CDR3 DNA: TGCACCTGCAGTGCAGGGGATTCCTATAATTCGCCC.

This clone has ten or more counts. Any gene name here is a mouse gene name. The CDR3 is CASGDAGAEQFF. The covered CDR3 bases are TGTGCCAGCGGTGATGCTGGAGCT. This chain joins TRBV13-2 and TRBJ2-1; D gene uncertain. The sequenced fragment ends 4 residues before the CDR3 boundary, so the rest is inferred from the germline J gene. In germline, CDR1 is NNHNN, CDR2 SYGAGS (reference sequence). The CDR3 totals 12 residues.

Relative to its sample, this clone is medium-sized. Here the gene names and germline are mouse. The read gets to within 4 residues of the CDR3 end, and the germline J gene fills in the rest. This chain connects TRBV13-2 to TRBJ2-5; TRBD1 agrees at 7 bases. CDR3 length: 13 residues. CDR1 NNHNN and CDR2 SYGAGS come from the germline V gene (reference sequence). The junction had 1 base not matched to a gene; V was cut back by 3 bases and J by 3 bases. The sequenced CDR3 bases are TGTGCCAGCGGTGCCAGGGGGCAAGAC. The encoded protein is CASGARGQD. The CDR3 reads in full as CASGARGQDTQYF.

This clone is deemed medium-sized. Gene names are mouse gene names. With the read ending 4 residues before the CDR3 end, the germline J gene is used to fill in that end. The chain joins TRBV5 to TRBJ2-5, with D possibly TRBD1 on 5 matching bases. Germline CDR1 LGHNA, CDR2 YNLKQL (reference sequence). This CDR3 comprises 15 residues. CDR3 bases read: TGTGCCAGCAGCCAAGAAAGGCCAGGGAGAGAC. Protein: CASSQERPGRD. The full-length CDR3 reads as CASSQERPGRDTQYF.

Concerning this clone: Genes and germline are mouse. The missing CDR3 end, 4 residues past where the read stops, is filled in from the germline J gene. V and J are TRBV2 and TRBJ2-7; no reliable D call. The CDR3 is 14 residues long. V shed 0 bases and J shed 3 bases, with 9 bases lying between them. Germline CDR1 is LGHNA and CDR2 is YSYQKL. CDR3 bases read: TGTGCCAGCAGCCAAGAGAGGTCCAGCTAT. It codes for CASSQERSSY. In full, the CDR3 reads CASSQERSSYEQYF.